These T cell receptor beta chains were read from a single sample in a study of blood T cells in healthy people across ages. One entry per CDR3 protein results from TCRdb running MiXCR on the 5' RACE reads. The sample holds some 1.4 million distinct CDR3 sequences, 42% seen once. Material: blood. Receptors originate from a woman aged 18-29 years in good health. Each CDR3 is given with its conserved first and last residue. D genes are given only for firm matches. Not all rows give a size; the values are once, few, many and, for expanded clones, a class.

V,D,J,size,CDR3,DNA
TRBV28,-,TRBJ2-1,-,CASSVTGRIEQFF,TGTGCCAGCAGTGTTACAGGGCGGATTGAGCAGTTCTTC
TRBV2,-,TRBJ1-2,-,CASREALSGLNYGYTF,TGTGCCAGCAGAGAAGCGCTTTCGGGACTAAACTATGGCTACACCTTC
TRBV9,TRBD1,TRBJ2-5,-,CASSAIGTVETQYF,TGTGCCAGCAGCGCGATAGGGACAGTCGAGACCCAGTACTTC
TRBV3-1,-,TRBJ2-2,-,CASSQRSTGITGELFF,TGTGCCAGTAGCCAGCGGAGTACAGGGATCACCGGGGAGCTGTTTTTT
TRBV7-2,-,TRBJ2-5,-,CASSPWVTSYQQYF,TGTGCCAGCAGCCCTTGGGTTACCTCCTACCAGCAGTACTTC
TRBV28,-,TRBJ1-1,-,CATFTGREAFF,TGTGCCACCTTTACCGGGAGGGAAGCTTTCTTT
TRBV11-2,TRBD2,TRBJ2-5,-,CASSLDSTWGGELETQYF,TGTGCCAGCAGCTTAGACTCTACGTGGGGGGGGGAACTAGAGACCCAGTACTTC
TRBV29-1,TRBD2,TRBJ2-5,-,CSVGKRGQETQYF,TGCAGCGTCGGAAAGCGGGGACAAGAGACCCAGTACTTC
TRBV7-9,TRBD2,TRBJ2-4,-,CASRQLAGETKNIQYF,TGTGCCAGCAGACAACTAGCGGGGGAGACCAAAAACATTCAGTACTTC
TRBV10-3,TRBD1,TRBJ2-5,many,CAIRTGGEETQYF,TGTGCCATCAGAACAGGGGGCGAGGAGACCCAGTACTTC
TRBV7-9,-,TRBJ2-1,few,CASSLAKAGYNEQFF,TGTGCCAGCAGCTTAGCCAAGGCCGGCTACAATGAGCAGTTCTTC
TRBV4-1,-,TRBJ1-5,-,CASSQGDPLGSQPQHF,TGCGCCAGCAGCCAAGGGGATCCTCTAGGGAGTCAGCCCCAGCATTTT
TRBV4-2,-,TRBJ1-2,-,CASSQEGGLRGDGYTF,TGTGCCAGCAGCCAAGAAGGAGGGCTACGAGGGGACGGCTACACCTTC
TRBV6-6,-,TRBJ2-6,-,CASSYSGGAGANVLTF,TGTGCCAGCAGTTACTCGGGGGGTGCAGGGGCCAACGTCCTGACTTTC
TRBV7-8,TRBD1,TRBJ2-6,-,CASSPSPGQGAGANVLTF,TGTGCCAGCAGCCCTAGCCCGGGACAGGGGGCTGGGGCCAACGTCCTGACTTTC
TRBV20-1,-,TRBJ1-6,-,CSAREGTNSPLHF,TGCAGTGCTAGAGAGGGCACTAATTCACCCCTCCACTTT
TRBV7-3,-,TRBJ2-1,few,CASSPRLGSYNEQFF,TGTGCCAGCAGCCCCCGCCTCGGCTCCTACAATGAGCAGTTCTTC
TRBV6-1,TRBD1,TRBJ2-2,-,CASSTGQGAGELFF,TGTGCCAGCAGTACGGGACAGGGGGCCGGGGAGCTGTTTTTT
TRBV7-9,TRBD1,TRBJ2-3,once,CASSYRDRVTDTQYF,TGTGCCAGCAGCTACCGGGACAGGGTCACAGATACGCAGTATTTT
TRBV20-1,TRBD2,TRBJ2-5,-,CSARTFSSGVYNEQYF,TGCAGTGCTAGAACCTTCTCTAGCGGGGTCTACAATGAGCAGTACTTC
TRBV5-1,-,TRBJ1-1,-,CASSLVGEKAFF,TGCGCCAGCAGCTTGGTCGGGGAGAAAGCTTTCTTT
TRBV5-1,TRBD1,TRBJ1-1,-,CASSSLTGSTEAFF,TGCGCCAGCAGTTCCCTGACAGGGAGCACTGAAGCTTTCTTT
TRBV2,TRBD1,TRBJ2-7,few,CASSEVEQGAYEQYF,TGTGCCAGCAGTGAAGTCGAACAGGGGGCCTACGAGCAGTACTTC
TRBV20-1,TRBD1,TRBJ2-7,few,CSARGGTGAYEQYF,TGCAGTGCTAGAGGAGGGACAGGGGCCTACGAGCAGTACTTC
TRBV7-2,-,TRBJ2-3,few,CASSSKQGTSTDTQYF,TGTGCCAGCAGCTCCAAACAGGGGACTAGCACAGATACGCAGTATTTT
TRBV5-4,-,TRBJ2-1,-,CASARAGGHYNEQFF,TGTGCCAGCGCCCGAGCCGGGGGGCACTACAATGAGCAGTTCTTC
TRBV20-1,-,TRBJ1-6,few,CSAAPGTANSPLHF,TGCAGTGCTGCCCCCGGGACGGCAAATTCACCCCTCCACTTT
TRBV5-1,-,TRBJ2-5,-,CASSLGPEPTETQYF,TGCGCCAGCAGCTTGGGGCCCGAACCAACAGAGACCCAGTACTTC
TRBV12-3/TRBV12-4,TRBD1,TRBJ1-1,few,CASRGTQGESTEAFF,TGTGCCAGCAGGGGGACTCAGGGGGAGAGCACTGAAGCTTTCTTT
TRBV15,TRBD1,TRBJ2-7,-,CATSGDRGGEQYF,TGTGCCACCAGCGGAGACAGGGGGGGCGAGCAGTACTTC
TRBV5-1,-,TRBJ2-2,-,CASSLGQINTGELFF,TGCGCCAGCAGCTTGGGACAGATAAACACCGGGGAGCTGTTTTTT
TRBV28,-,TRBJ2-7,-,CASTSHYEQYF,TGTGCCAGCACGAGTCACTACGAGCAGTACTTC
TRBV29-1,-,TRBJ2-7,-,CSVGGGYEQYF,TGCAGCGTTGGAGGGGGCTACGAGCAGTACTTC
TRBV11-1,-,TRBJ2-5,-,CASSLFTVDSQETQYF,TGTGCCAGCAGCTTATTTACGGTGGACTCCCAAGAGACCCAGTACTTC
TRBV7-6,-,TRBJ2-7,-,CASSLVPSDEQYF,TGTGCCAGCAGCTTAGTACCTAGCGACGAGCAGTACTTC
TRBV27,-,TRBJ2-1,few,CASSFGGLGNEQFF,TGTGCCAGCAGTTTCGGCGGGTTAGGCAATGAGCAGTTCTTC
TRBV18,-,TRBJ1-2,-,CASSLRTENYGYTF,TGTGCCAGCTCACTAAGGACGGAAAACTATGGCTACACCTTC
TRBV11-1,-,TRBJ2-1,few,CASSLATAYNEQFF,TGTGCCAGCAGCTTAGCCACCGCCTACAATGAGCAGTTCTTC
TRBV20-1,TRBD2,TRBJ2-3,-,CSASPGRAVHTQYF,TGCAGTGCTAGTCCCGGGAGGGCTGTACATACGCAGTATTTT
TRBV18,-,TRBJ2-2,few,CASSPQTGELFF,TGTGCCAGCTCACCACAGACCGGGGAGCTGTTTTTT
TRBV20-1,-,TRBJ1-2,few,CSARGPDTF,TGCAGTGCTCGTGGACCTGACACCTTC
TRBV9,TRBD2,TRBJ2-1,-,CASSVYGASGGPYNEQFF,TGTGCCAGCAGCGTATATGGGGCTAGCGGGGGGCCCTACAATGAGCAGTTCTTC
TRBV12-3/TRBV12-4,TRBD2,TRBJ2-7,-,CASSLRSGGEQYF,TGTGCCAGCAGTTTAAGGTCGGGGGGCGAGCAGTACTTC
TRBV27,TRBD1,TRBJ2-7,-,CTSSSGQRYEQYF,TGTACCAGCAGTTCGGGACAGCGTTACGAGCAGTACTTC
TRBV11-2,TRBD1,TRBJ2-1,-,CASSPRQGLRNEQFF,TGTGCCAGCAGCCCCCGACAGGGGCTGAGAAATGAGCAGTTCTTC
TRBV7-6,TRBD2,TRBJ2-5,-,CASSSLAGPLQETQYF,TGTGCCAGCAGCTCGTTAGCGGGACCACTCCAAGAGACCCAGTACTTC
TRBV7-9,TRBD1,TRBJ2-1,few,CASSLPGQGLINEQFF,TGTGCCAGCAGCCTCCCGGGACAGGGTTTAATAAATGAGCAGTTCTTC
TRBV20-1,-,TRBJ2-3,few,CSAGSATSTDTQYF,TGCAGTGCTGGCAGCGCCACTAGCACAGATACGCAGTATTTT